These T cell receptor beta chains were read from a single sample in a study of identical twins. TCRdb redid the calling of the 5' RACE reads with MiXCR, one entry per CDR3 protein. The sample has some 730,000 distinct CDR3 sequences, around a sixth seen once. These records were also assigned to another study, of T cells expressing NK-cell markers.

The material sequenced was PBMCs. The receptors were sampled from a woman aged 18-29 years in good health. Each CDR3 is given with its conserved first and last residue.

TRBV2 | CASNRDRVLENTIYF
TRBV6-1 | CASRLTGGRETQYF
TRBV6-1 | CASSEFGHHHSNQPQHF
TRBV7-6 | CASSLGDGYYEQYF
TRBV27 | CASSTLTGTGGHEQYF
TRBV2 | CARTAASGGADEQFF
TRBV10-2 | CASSDRSGGNEQFF
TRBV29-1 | CSVTGTGDHEQYF
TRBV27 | CASRELGRNEQFF
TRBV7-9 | CASSSDQYSYEQYF
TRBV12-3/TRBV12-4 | CASSLGTDNDEQYF
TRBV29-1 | CSVEILAGEGITNLAKNIQYF
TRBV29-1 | CSGYLGGTEAFF
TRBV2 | CASMRDTNTEAFF
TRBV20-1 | CSASPEWGGEQYF
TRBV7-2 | CASSLAGTTSYEQYF
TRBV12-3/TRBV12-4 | CASSARGNTEAFF
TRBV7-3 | CASSLTGWTADEAFF